This is a list of T cell receptor beta chains from one sample in a study of a mutant IDH1 vaccine in newly diagnosed glioma. For these receptors, no antigen is known. Using immunoSEQ multiplex PCR, the repertoire was profiled, and TCRdb retains in-frame clones only, with some absent. The sample lists 30,000 or so clones, 65% to 85% seen once, with around a tenth in the top ten. The sequencing used PBMCs, collected from a glioma patient whose treatment included an IDH1 peptide vaccine. These receptors all come from a woman in her 30s with glioma. Some clones in this sample may be carry-over from other donors' samples. Both conserved end residues are part of each CDR3. The order of the fields is J gene, V gene, CDR3 protein.

>TRBJ1-1|TRBV19
CASSIGGGRNTEAFF
>TRBJ1-1|TRBV6-1
CASSDWGQDTEAFF
>TRBJ1-3|TRBV29-1
CSVGRGDIIYF
>TRBJ2-5|TRBV29-1
CSVEVGASQETQYF
>TRBJ1-1|TRBV4-1
CASTKAGGTEAFF
>TRBJ2-7|TRBV19
CASKGAGQASYEQYF
>TRBJ2-2|TRBV15
CATSRGTSGRELFF
>TRBJ1-4|TRBV25-1
CASSKDRVNEKLFF
>TRBJ2-2|TRBV7-8
CASSPRQGANTGELFF
>TRBJ1-1|TRBV5-1
CASEREGANTEAFF
>TRBJ2-1|TRBV7-8
CASSSPPVHGVF
>TRBJ2-5|TRBV5-4
CASRTRGRETQYF
>TRBJ2-1|TRBV6-5
CASSYTQGGEQFF
>TRBJ1-1|TRBV5-1
CASSLGSVFSTEAFF
>TRBJ1-1|TRBV5-1
CASSFTGQGGGTEAFF
>TRBJ1-5|TRBV2
CASSEEGGLNQPQHF
>TRBJ1-2|TRBV28
CASSRGSGGYTF
>TRBJ1-3|TRBV5-1
CASSRDRGPGNTIYF
>TRBJ1-1|TRBV5-8
CASRYRGVGAEAFF
>TRBJ2-3|TRBV5-1
CASSPGTDTQYF
>TRBJ2-7|TRBV11-1
CASSGSTHEQYF
>TRBJ2-5|TRBV7-9
CASSFGTLGPTSRETQYF
>TRBJ2-5|TRBV11-3
CAISRSSDPYQETQYF
>TRBJ2-7|TRBV29-1
CSVEDGGTGQQYF
>TRBJ2-1|TRBV7-9
CASSLPVQGLADEQFF
>TRBJ1-4|TRBV15
CATSRDLTNEKLFF
>TRBJ1-5|TRBV7-8
CASSQGRGGQPQHF
>TRBJ2-5|TRBV6-1
CASRRTSGSTETQYF
>TRBJ2-2|TRBV7-8
CASSPHEREPGELFF
>TRBJ1-1|TRBV27
CASSSDRVRMNTEAFF
>TRBJ1-1|TRBV4-1
CASSQGQWFVPDTEAFF
>TRBJ2-7|TRBV6-5
CASSYSDGSYEQYF
>TRBJ2-5|TRBV5-4
CASRPGLADIHETQYF
>TRBJ2-2|TRBV6-5
CASSYSEERTGELFF
>TRBJ2-7|TRBV6-5
CASSSGGRGSYEQYF
>TRBJ2-7|TRBV13
CASSLGRVFSYEQYF
>TRBJ1-4|TRBV30
CASDRATGEKLFF
>TRBJ2-3|TRBV29-1
CSVNLAGETADTQYF
>TRBJ1-3|TRBV6-6
CASSYFGSSGNTIYF
>TRBJ2-5|TRBV12-5
CASGPPRGETQYF
>TRBJ1-1|TRBV6-5
CASSRDVNTEAFF
>TRBJ2-4|TRBV29-1
CSARGEPTGVAKNIQYF
>TRBJ2-2|TRBV7-2
CASSLARGELFF
>TRBJ1-4|TRBV19
CASSASVQGAKLFF
>TRBJ2-2|TRBV10-3
CATDGTSGRSNTGELFF
>TRBJ2-7|TRBV18
CASSPSDGYEQYF
>TRBJ1-1|TRBV29-1
CSVRTGGAYRNTEAFF
>TRBJ2-1|TRBV2
CASRISGGAYNEQFF
>TRBJ2-7|TRBV19
CASSKGSGGRLNEQYF
>TRBJ2-7|TRBV29-1
CSVEKTGYEQYF
>TRBJ1-1|TRBV27
CASSREEDTEAFF
>TRBJ1-5|TRBV29-1
CSVRTGYGLNQPQHF
>TRBJ1-1|TRBV11-2
CATHPTGGTEAFF
>TRBJ1-1|TRBV9
CASSVGTGGGTEAFF
>TRBJ2-7|TRBV7-2
CASSLGTGRAHEQYF